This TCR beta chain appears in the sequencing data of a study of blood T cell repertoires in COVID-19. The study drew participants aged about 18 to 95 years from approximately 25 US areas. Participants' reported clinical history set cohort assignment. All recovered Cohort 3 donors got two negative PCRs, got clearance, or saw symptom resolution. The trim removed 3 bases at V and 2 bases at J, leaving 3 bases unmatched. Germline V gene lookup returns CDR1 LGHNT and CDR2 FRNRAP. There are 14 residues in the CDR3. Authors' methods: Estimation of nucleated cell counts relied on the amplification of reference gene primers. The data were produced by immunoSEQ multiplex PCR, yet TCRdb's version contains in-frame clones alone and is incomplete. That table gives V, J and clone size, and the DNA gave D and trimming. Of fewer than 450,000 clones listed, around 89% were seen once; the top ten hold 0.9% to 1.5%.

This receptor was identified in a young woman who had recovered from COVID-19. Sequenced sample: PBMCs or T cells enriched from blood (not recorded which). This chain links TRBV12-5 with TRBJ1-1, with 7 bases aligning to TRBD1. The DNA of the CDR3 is TGTGCTAGTGGTTTCGGACAGGCTAACACTGAAGCTTTCTTT. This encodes CASGFGQANTEAFF.